Listed below are T cell receptor beta chains from one sample, sequenced in a study of cytomegalovirus exposure and HLA in healthy donors. The repertoire was sequenced with immunoSEQ multiplex PCR; TCRdb's copy has only in-frame clones and lacks some. The sample records 120,000 or so clones, approximately 80% being singletons. Specimen: PBMCs. These receptors were collected from a human donor in good health. The CDR3 runs from the conserved cysteine through the conserved F or W. Each record gives: D gene, J gene, V gene, CDR3 protein. The D gene is left open where the match is weak.

NA,TRBJ2-1,TRBV5-5,CASSGRSGQNEQFF
TRBD1,TRBJ1-3,TRBV11-3,CASTRDRANTIYF
NA,TRBJ2-7,TRBV4-1,CASSLRNRGGYEQYF
TRBD2,TRBJ2-7,TRBV18,CASSQGLAGRAEQYF
NA,TRBJ1-3,TRBV4-1,CASSPFRGLSGNTIYF
TRBD1,TRBJ1-2,TRBV6-5,CASSYLQTGVVTF
NA,TRBJ2-4,TRBV7-2,CASSLARAGDIQYF
TRBD1,TRBJ1-1,TRBV19,CASSKPGTGGVGAFF
TRBD2,TRBJ2-1,TRBV9,CASSLRLASYNEQFF
NA,TRBJ1-2,TRBV28,CASSAGSSNYGYTF
NA,TRBJ1-1,TRBV7-2,CASSLKGGRGAFF
NA,TRBJ1-1,TRBV11-3,CASSRPDSANTEAFF
NA,TRBJ1-2,TRBV11-1,CASSLVRGLPDGYTF
TRBD2,TRBJ2-5,TRBV10-3,CAISESSGRPQETQYF
NA,TRBJ1-2,TRBV7-6,CASSLSGGADGYTF
NA,TRBJ2-3,TRBV9,CASSATGTAWDTQYF
NA,TRBJ1-2,TRBV6-1,CASSERGSGGGYTF
TRBD1,TRBJ1-5,TRBV5-1,CASSPGQGLDQPQHF
TRBD2,TRBJ2-7,TRBV11-2,CASSSRLAEPYEQYF
NA,TRBJ2-7,TRBV18,CASSTSQGDEQYF
TRBD1,TRBJ1-4,TRBV5-8,CASSSQGVAEKLFF
TRBD2,TRBJ2-3,TRBV5-1,CASSLLAGADTQYF
NA,TRBJ2-5,TRBV4-1,CASSQDLGVGKTQYF
TRBD2,TRBJ2-1,TRBV5-5,CASSLGVGGSYNEQFF
TRBD1,TRBJ2-7,TRBV5-1,CASSTQDRWSEQYF
NA,TRBJ1-4,TRBV29-1,CSGLGSATNEKLFF
TRBD1,TRBJ2-7,TRBV28,CASSRADRGKIGQYF
TRBD2,TRBJ2-5,TRBV28,CASSLAGGLETQYF
NA,TRBJ2-3,TRBV11-3,CASSSRATDTQYF
NA,TRBJ2-3,TRBV16,CASSQSGATGTQYF
TRBD2,TRBJ2-7,TRBV10-2,CASGTPGLAGEEQYF
TRBD2,TRBJ2-7,TRBV9,CASSTTSWSGSYEQYF
TRBD1,TRBJ2-1,TRBV10-3,CAIMGQGTGESYNEQFF
TRBD1,TRBJ1-2,TRBV4-1,CASSQDQGGLPYGYTF
TRBD1,TRBJ1-2,TRBV19,CASSFDRADYGYTF
TRBD2,TRBJ2-7,TRBV19,CASSIRLAGNSYEQYF
TRBD1,TRBJ1-1,TRBV12-5,CASSRPSRQGELNTEAFF
TRBD2,TRBJ2-3,TRBV25-1,CASSETSGNTDTQYF
NA,TRBJ1-3,TRBV7-2,CASSFETGSGNTIYF
NA,TRBJ2-7,TRBV4-2,CASREGDYEQYF
TRBD2,TRBJ2-3,TRBV5-1,CASSSGGSDTQYF
TRBD1,TRBJ1-5,TRBV2,CASSRTGGFQPQHF
TRBD1,TRBJ2-4,TRBV6-5,CASSYRQGDIQYF
NA,TRBJ1-5,TRBV21-1,CASARKDRGQSSNQPQHF